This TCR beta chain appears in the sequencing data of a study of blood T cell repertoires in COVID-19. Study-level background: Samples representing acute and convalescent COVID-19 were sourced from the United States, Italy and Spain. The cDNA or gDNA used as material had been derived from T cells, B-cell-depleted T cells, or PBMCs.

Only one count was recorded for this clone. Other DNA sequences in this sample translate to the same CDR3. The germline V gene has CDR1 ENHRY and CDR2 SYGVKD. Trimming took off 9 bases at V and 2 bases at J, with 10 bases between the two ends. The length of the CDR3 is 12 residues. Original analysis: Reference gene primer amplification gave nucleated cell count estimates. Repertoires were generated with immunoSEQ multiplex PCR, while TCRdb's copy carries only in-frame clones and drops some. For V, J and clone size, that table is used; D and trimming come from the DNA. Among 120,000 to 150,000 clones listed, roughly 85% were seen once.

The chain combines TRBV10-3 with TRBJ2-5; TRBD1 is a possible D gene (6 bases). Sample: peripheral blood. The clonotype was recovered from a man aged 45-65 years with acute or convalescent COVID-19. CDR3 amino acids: CAISTGQETQYF. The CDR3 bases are TGTGCCATAAGCACAGGGCAAGAGACCCAGTACTTC.